This T cell receptor (beta chain) was identified in a study of T cells after posttransplantation cyclophosphamide. Points from the study as a whole: TRB clonality was highly associated with recipient CMV seropositivity and reactivation. Donor-recipient repertoire similarity was low at 1-2 months, rising over year one. Skin or GI-infiltrating T cells shared few TRB sequences with blood.

Busulfan-fludarabine conditioning, marrow transplant, and cyclophosphamide on days +3 and +4 were administered. Trimming removed 1 base at V and 4 bases at J, with 11 bases between. The CDR3 has 14 residues. CDR1 SGDLS and CDR2 YYNGEE come from the germline V gene. The repertoire was sequenced with immunoSEQ multiplex PCR; TCRdb's copy has only in-frame clones and lacks some. The sample shows 35,000 to 45,000 clones, around 80% of them seen only once. In the case of this clone: The antigen is undetermined.

The material sequenced was CD4+ T cells sorted from blood, taken 1,700 to 2,000 days after a stem cell transplant with posttransplant cyclophosphamide. The sequence came from a female patient aged 40-49 years who received an allogeneic stem cell transplant from a related donor, was CMV-positive, and had no GVHD. Part of the T cells may come from the graft donor. This sequence joins TRBV9 and TRBJ1-2; D is uncertain. This CDR3 is CASSVTSGGYGYTF. Here the CDR3 DNA reads TGTGCCAGCAGCGTAACGAGCGGAGGCTATGGCTACACCTTC.